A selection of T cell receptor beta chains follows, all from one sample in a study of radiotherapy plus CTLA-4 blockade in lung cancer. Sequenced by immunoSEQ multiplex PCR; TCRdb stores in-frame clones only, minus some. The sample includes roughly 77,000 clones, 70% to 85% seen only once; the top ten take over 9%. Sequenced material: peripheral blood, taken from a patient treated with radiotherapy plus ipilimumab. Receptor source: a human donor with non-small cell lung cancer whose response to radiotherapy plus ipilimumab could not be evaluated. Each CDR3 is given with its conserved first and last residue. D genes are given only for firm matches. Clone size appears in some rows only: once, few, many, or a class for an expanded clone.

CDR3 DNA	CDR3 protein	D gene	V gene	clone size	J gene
TGTGCCAGGGACAGTTACAATGAGCAGTTCTTC	CARDSYNEQFF	NA	TRBV14	NA	TRBJ2-1
TGCGCCAGCAGCTTTTCAGGACAGGGCTTGACTGGGGCCAACGTCCTGACTTTC	CASSFSGQGLTGANVLTF	TRBD1	TRBV5-1	NA	TRBJ2-6
TGTGCCAGTAGTATAGTCCCTAGCCTTCAAAGCGCAGATACGCAGTATTTT	CASSIVPSLQSADTQYF	NA	TRBV19	NA	TRBJ2-3
TGTGCCAGTTATCAAAGACAGGGGAATGAAAAACTGTTTTTT	CASYQRQGNEKLFF	TRBD1	TRBV6-5	NA	TRBJ1-4
TGTGCCAGCAGTGAATGGGCTAGCGGGAGCTACGAGCAGTACTTC	CASSEWASGSYEQYF	TRBD2	TRBV6-1	once	TRBJ2-7
TGTGCCAGCTCACTCGGGACTAGCGGGGGTGAGACCCAGTACTTC	CASSLGTSGGETQYF	TRBD2	TRBV18	NA	TRBJ2-5
TGTGCCAGCAGCATAATACAGGGTAATTCACCCCTCCACTTT	CASSIIQGNSPLHF	NA	TRBV14	NA	TRBJ1-6
TGTGCCAGCTCACCCCCTAATGGGGGGGCCGGAAATGAGCAGTTCTTC	CASSPPNGGAGNEQFF	NA	TRBV18	NA	TRBJ2-1
TGCAGTGCCGGGGGTCTATACGAGCAGTACTTC	CSAGGLYEQYF	NA	TRBV20-1	NA	TRBJ2-7
TGTGCCATCAGTGGGGACTTCACAGATACGCAGTATTTT	CAISGDFTDTQYF	NA	TRBV10-3	NA	TRBJ2-3
TGTGCCTGGAGTGTGCTAGCGGGGGGGCTAGTAAGCACAGATACGCAGTATTTT	CAWSVLAGGLVSTDTQYF	TRBD2	TRBV30	NA	TRBJ2-3
TGTGCCAGCAGCCCCGGTGCGATGACTAACTACAATGAGCAGTTCTTC	CASSPGAMTNYNEQFF	NA	TRBV7-2	NA	TRBJ2-1
TGTGCCAGCAGCCAGGCAACCGGGACAGACAATGAAAAACTGTTTTTT	CASSQATGTDNEKLFF	TRBD1	TRBV7-9	few	TRBJ1-4
TGCGCCAGCAGCCCCGGACAGGGGGCACGGAACACTGAAGCTTTCTTT	CASSPGQGARNTEAFF	TRBD1	TRBV5-1	NA	TRBJ1-1
TGTGCCAGCAGAAGGACAGGGGGCGCGTACGAGCAGTACTTC	CASRRTGGAYEQYF	TRBD1	TRBV2	NA	TRBJ2-7
TGTGCCAGCACCGACAGGGTTGGTAACTATGGCTACACCTTC	CASTDRVGNYGYTF	TRBD1	TRBV7-9	NA	TRBJ1-2
TGTGCCAGCAGCCCCCACCGACTAGCGGCGCTCACAGATACGCAGTATTTT	CASSPHRLAALTDTQYF	TRBD2	TRBV7-3	NA	TRBJ2-3
TGTGCCAGCAGTAGACAGGGTTTTGGGGAGACCCAGTACTTC	CASSRQGFGETQYF	TRBD1	TRBV6-1	NA	TRBJ2-5
TGTGTCAGAAGCCCAGGGGACATTCTGCCCCAGCATTTT	CVRSPGDILPQHF	NA	TRBV7-5	NA	TRBJ1-5
TGTGCCAGCAGCTTCCCCGGGACAGGGGCACCTAGCGGGCTGAGCTACACCTTC	CASSFPGTGAPSGLSYTF	TRBD1	TRBV5-7	NA	TRBJ1-2
TGTGCCAGTCAGACACGGGAGGGCCTTACGCAGTATTTT	CASQTREGLTQYF	TRBD2	TRBV19	NA	TRBJ2-3
TGCGCCAGCAGCTTGGGTACTAGCGTAGCGTACGAGCAGTACTTC	CASSLGTSVAYEQYF	TRBD2	TRBV5-1	NA	TRBJ2-7
TGCGCCAGCAGTGGCGGGTCTAGCACAGATACGCAGTATTTT	CASSGGSSTDTQYF	NA	TRBV10-2	NA	TRBJ2-3
TGTGCCAGCAGCTTGGGGACAGCTGGGGGCTACACCTTC	CASSLGTAGGYTF	TRBD1	TRBV7-8	few	TRBJ1-2
TGTGCCAGCAGCCGATCGGGACAGGGGCTAATCAGGGGGGATGGCTACACCTTC	CASSRSGQGLIRGDGYTF	TRBD1	TRBV7-9	few	TRBJ1-2
TGCGCCAGCAGCTTGGCTCAGGACTCTGGAAACACCATATATTTT	CASSLAQDSGNTIYF	NA	TRBV5-1	NA	TRBJ1-3
TGTGCCAGCATCGTTAAGGACAGGGACTACGAGCAGTACTTC	CASIVKDRDYEQYF	TRBD1	TRBV6-1	NA	TRBJ2-7
TGTGCCAGCAGCCAAGGACCGGACAGGGGGCGAAGCACAGATACGCAGTATTTT	CASSQGPDRGRSTDTQYF	TRBD1	TRBV4-2	NA	TRBJ2-3
TGTGCCAGCGCCCAAGGGACAGGGTACCAAGAGACCCAGTACTTC	CASAQGTGYQETQYF	TRBD1	TRBV2	NA	TRBJ2-5
TGTGCCAGCTCACCACGCGGTCCGGACGAGCAGTACTTC	CASSPRGPDEQYF	NA	TRBV18	NA	TRBJ2-7
TGTGCCAGCAGCTCCAGGGTTGATGGCTACACCTTC	CASSSRVDGYTF	NA	TRBV11-3	NA	TRBJ1-2
TGTGCCAGCATCCCGGGGGACAGGGTTTACGAGCAGTACTTC	CASIPGDRVYEQYF	TRBD1	TRBV2	NA	TRBJ2-7
TGTGCCAGCAGTGCACGGAGGACAGGGACCGGGGAGCTGTTTTTT	CASSARRTGTGELFF	TRBD1	TRBV28	NA	TRBJ2-2
TGTGCCAGCAGCGGAGGACAGGGAACTAATGAAAAACTGTTTTTT	CASSGGQGTNEKLFF	TRBD1	TRBV9	NA	TRBJ1-4
TGTGCCAGCAGACCTGACAGCTCCTATAATTCACCCCTCCACTTT	CASRPDSSYNSPLHF	NA	TRBV28	few	TRBJ1-6
TGTGCCAGCAGCTGGGGACTAGCGGGAGGTAGCGATACGCAGTATTTT	CASSWGLAGGSDTQYF	TRBD2	TRBV5-6	NA	TRBJ2-3
TGTGCCACCGCATTCGACACATATAATTCACCCCTCCACTTT	CATAFDTYNSPLHF	NA	TRBV27	NA	TRBJ1-6
TGTGCCAGCAGTCCGGACAGGGTCACCGGGGAGCTGTTTTTT	CASSPDRVTGELFF	TRBD1	TRBV6-1	NA	TRBJ2-2
TGTGCCAGCAGTGAAGATAACAATAATGAAAAACTGTTTTTT	CASSEDNNNEKLFF	NA	TRBV6-1	NA	TRBJ1-4
TGTGCCAGCAGGGCGAGGGACATAGGGGAAAAACTGTTTTTT	CASRARDIGEKLFF	NA	TRBV6-1	NA	TRBJ1-4
TGTGCCAGCAGCCCAAACACCGGGGAGCTGTTTTTT	CASSPNTGELFF	NA	TRBV9	NA	TRBJ2-2
TGTGCCAGCAGCTTTATCTCCGAGCAGTACTTC	CASSFISEQYF	NA	TRBV5-6	NA	TRBJ2-7
TGTGCCAGCAGCCTAAGGGGAGGGGGCTCCTACGAGCAGTACTTC	CASSLRGGGSYEQYF	NA	TRBV7-3	NA	TRBJ2-7
TGCGCCAGCAGCCAAGAAGTCTCAGTTGCAGATACGCAGTATTTT	CASSQEVSVADTQYF	NA	TRBV4-3	NA	TRBJ2-3